This T cell receptor (beta chain) came from a study of blood T cell repertoires in COVID-19. About the research overall: Samples came from the United States, Italy and Spain, spanning acute and convalescent COVID-19.

This clone was detected only once. The data were produced by immunoSEQ multiplex PCR, yet TCRdb's version contains in-frame clones alone and is incomplete. The profile shows hundreds of thousands of clones, over 75% of them singletons. V was pared by 5 bases and J by 8 bases, with 18 bases between. The CDR3 totals 14 residues. Germline V gene lookup returns CDR1 MDHEN and CDR2 SYDVKM. The chain is built from TRBV28 and TRBJ1-2, with a possible D match to TRBD1 (6 bases). Sequences were obtained from PBMCs or T cells enriched from blood (not recorded which). The receptor's source is a man in his thirties or forties who had recovered from COVID-19. CDR3 bases: TGTGCCAGCAGTCTCCCGGCGGACAGTAGGGGCTACACCTTC. This sequence encodes CASSLPADSRGYTF.